Presented here are 23 T cell receptor beta chains from one specimen sequenced in a study of beta chain features in type 1 diabetes. The isolated RNA, all of it, was reverse transcribed, so expressed TCRB transcripts were what got sequenced. The method was immunoSEQ multiplex PCR; TCRdb's version includes in-frame clones alone and lacks a portion of them. The table has hundreds of thousands of clones, around 16% seen once. Sequences were obtained from naive CD4+ T cells from blood. The receptor source for this set is a man between 18 and 29 years old in good health.

The V gene is TRBV7-2, the J gene TRBJ2-7, with 9 nucleotides matching TRBD1. Trimming cost V 0 bases and J 6 bases; bases outside gene matches: 6. Per the germline V gene, CDR1 is SGHTA and CDR2 is FQGNSA. CDR3 length equals 15 residues. CDR3 protein: CASSLAGTGIIEQYF. The CDR3 region has the DNA TGTGCCAGCAGCTTAGCCGGGACAGGGATTATCGAGCAGTACTTC.

This clone was seen only a few times. The rearrangement links TRBV4-1 to TRBJ1-3; maybe TRBD1 (6 bases). There are 16 residues in the CDR3. The V and J ends lost 1 base and 2 bases respectively, with 12 bases between them. Germline CDR1 and CDR2: MGHRA and YSYEKL. As DNA, the CDR3 is TGCGCCAGCAGCCAAGGTGGACAGAAGGCTGGAAACACCATATATTTT. Its translation is CASSQGGQKAGNTIYF.

This clone appeared a few times. The chain uses TRBV9 and TRBJ2-5; D ambiguous. V lost 3 bases, J lost 5 bases, and 17 bases lay in between. Germline assignment: CDR1 SGDLS and CDR2 YYNGEE. This CDR3 is built from 15 residues. CDR3 loop: CASSAGSPKLETQYF. The CDR3 DNA is TGTGCCAGCAGCGCAGGTAGTCCCAAGCTGGAGACCCAGTACTTC.

The rearrangement links TRBV6-1 to TRBJ2-3, with D uncertain. The germline V gene encodes CDR1 MNHNS and CDR2 SASEGT. This CDR3 spans 12 amino acids. V was cut by 4 bases and J by 3 bases, with 5 bases left in between. In DNA form, the CDR3 reads TGTGCCAGCAGTGCACGAACAGATACGCAGTATTTT. Amino acid sequence: CASSARTDTQYF.

This clone occurred a few times. This sequence joins TRBV9 and TRBJ2-7; D gene ambiguous. The CDR3 is 14 residues long. The germline CDR1 and CDR2 sequences are SGDLS and YYNGEE. V dropped 0 bases and J dropped 2 bases, with 9 bases sitting between them. The CDR3 DNA follows: TGTGCCAGCAGCGTAGCAGGCTACACCTACGAGCAGTACTTC. Translated: CASSVAGYTYEQYF.

This sequence joins TRBV28 and TRBJ1-1; the D is unclear. Germline CDR1 is MDHEN and CDR2 is SYDVKM. The CDR3 runs 13 residues. The V end was cut by 6 bases, the J end by 6 bases, with 14 bases between. CDR3 nucleotide sequence: TGTGCCAGCAGGGTTACATATGACGCTGAAGCTTTCTTT. This gives the protein CASRVTYDAEAFF. Drawing the rest from reference TRBV28 and TRBJ1-1, the complete variable domain is DVKVTQSSRYLVKRTGEKVFLECVQDMDHENMFWYRQDPGLGLRLIYFSYDVKMKEKGDIPEGYSVSREKKERFSLILESASTNQTSMYLCASRVTYDAEAFFGQGTRLTVV.

This chain joins TRBV10-3 and TRBJ2-7; 11 nucleotides line up with TRBD2. Germline CDR1 and CDR2: ENHRY and SYGVKD. J gave up 5 bases and V 6 bases, and 3 bases lay outside the gene matches. The CDR3 runs to 13 residues. CDR3 loop: CAIRLAGADEQYF. The CDR3 DNA reads as TGTGCCATCAGACTAGCGGGAGCCGACGAGCAGTACTTC.

The chain links TRBV6-5 to TRBJ1-6; 7 bases fit TRBD1. Germline CDR1 reads MNHEY; CDR2 reads SVGAGI. V lost 8 bases, J lost 10 bases, and 8 bases stayed unmatched. The CDR3 totals 13 residues. The chain's CDR3 is CASGDWTGSPLHF. The CDR3 bases are TGTGCCAGCGGAGACTGGACAGGATCACCCCTCCACTTT.

This chain joins TRBV7-2 and TRBJ2-7; no definite D call. The CDR3 contains 14 residues. CDR1 SGHTA and CDR2 FQGNSA come from the germline V gene. Trimming stripped 1 base from V and 3 bases from J, with 10 bases between. DNA for the CDR3: TGTGCCAGCAGCTTAGATGCAGTCAGCTACGAGCAGTACTTC. This encodes CASSLDAVSYEQYF.

This clone was found a few times. The germline gene is not matched at one end of the junction; a read error may be the cause. The rearrangement uses TRBV7-9 and TRBJ1-1; TRBD1 agrees at 7 bases. CDR1 is SEHNR and CDR2 is FQNEAQ in the germline V gene (reference sequence). This CDR3 is built from 12 residues. CDR3 in DNA: TGTGCCAGCAGATCCACAGGGGCCAGGTTATATTTT. The encoded protein is CASRSTGARLYF.

This chain joins TRBV9 and TRBJ2-1; 8 bases match TRBD2. This CDR3 has 15 residues. Trimming removed 1 base from V and 4 bases from J; junction bases left unmatched: 4. Germline V gene sequence: CDR1 SGDLS, CDR2 YYNGEE. In DNA, the CDR3 is TGTGCCAGCAGCGTAAATAGCGGGATTTACAATGAGCAGTTCTTC. Translation: CASSVNSGIYNEQFF. The complete variable domain, with remaining parts taken from reference TRBV9 and TRBJ2-1, reads DSGVTQTPKHLITATGQRVTLRCSPRSGDLSVYWYQQSLDQGLQFLIQYYNGEERAKGNILERFSAQQFPDLHSELNLSSLELGDSALYFCASSVNSGIYNEQFFGPGTRLTVL.

This chain links TRBV13 with TRBJ2-3; 8 positions agree with TRBD1. The ends lost 1 base at V and 2 bases at J; junction bases unmatched: 5. The CDR3 is 16 residues long. Germline V gene sequence: CDR1 PRHDT, CDR2 FYEKMQ (reference sequence). The CDR3 spells CASSLVGTGTTDTQYF. The CDR3 region has the DNA TGTGCCAGCAGCTTAGTCGGGACAGGCACCACAGATACGCAGTATTTT.

The chain links TRBV9 to TRBJ1-6; 8 bases map to TRBD1. V gave up 3 bases and J gave up 7 bases; unmatched junction bases: 9. The CDR3 totals 16 residues. CDR1 SGDLS and CDR2 YYNGEE come from the germline V gene. The CDR3 sequence is CASSAGAQGGNSPLHF. The CDR3 DNA is TGTGCCAGCAGCGCCGGAGCACAGGGGGGCAATTCACCCCTCCACTTT.

This clone was detected only a few times. This chain connects TRBV10-3 to TRBJ1-2; D not resolved. The V gene lost 8 bases and the J gene lost 10 bases, with 14 bases spanning the gap. CDR3 size: 11 residues. CDR1 is ENHRY and CDR2 is SYGVKD in the germline V gene. The CDR3 DNA sequence: TGTGCCATCTCCAAAGCTAATGACTACACCTTC. It translates to CAISKANDYTF.

This clone was recorded a few times. The chain combines TRBV7-2 with TRBJ1-5; D remains ambiguous. Germline V lookup: CDR1 SGHTA, CDR2 FQGNSA. Trimming cost V 0 bases and J 2 bases, with 11 bases left between them. The CDR3 is 16 amino acids. The CDR3: CASSLAPTVGNQPQHF. CDR3 nucleotides: TGTGCCAGCAGCTTAGCGCCGACCGTCGGCAATCAGCCCCAGCATTTT.

This clone was counted a few times. The chain employs TRBV5-1 and TRBJ2-5; possibly TRBD1 or TRBD2 for D (5 bases each). The CDR3 runs 16 residues. The V gene lost 4 bases and the J gene lost 5 bases, with 21 bases spanning the gap. The V gene's germline CDR1 is SGHRS and CDR2 YFSETQ. CDR3 residues: CASSPGPGPPRETQYF. CDR3 bases: TGCGCCAGCAGCCCAGGACCGGGACCACCGCGGGAGACCCAGTACTTC.

In its sample, this clone was seen a few times. V usage is TRBV5-1 and J usage is TRBJ2-3; D is ambiguous. This CDR3 has 18 residues. Germline V gene lookup returns CDR1 SGHRS and CDR2 YFSETQ. V lost 0 bases, J lost 0 bases, and 17 bases lay in between. In nucleotides, the CDR3 is TGCGCCAGCAGCTTGGCCGGCAGGAGAACCTTTAGCACAGATACGCAGTATTTT. This codes for CASSLAGRRTFSTDTQYF.

In this sample, this clone turned up a few times. CDR3 sequence: CASRTPGAGDAEQYF. CDR3 DNA: TGTGCCAGCAGGACTCCGGGAGCCGGGGATGCGGAGCAGTACTTC. The V gene is TRBV6-1, the J gene TRBJ2-7; D perhaps matches TRBD2 (6 bases). There are 15 residues in the CDR3. Trimming cost V 6 bases and J 7 bases, with 22 bases left between them. The germline V gene has CDR1 MNHNS and CDR2 SASEGT.

V usage is TRBV7-2 and J usage is TRBJ2-6; D is unresolved. Germline lookup yields CDR1 SGHTA and CDR2 FQGNSA. The CDR3 covers 15 residues. Trimming left V 1 base short and J 4 bases short, with 8 bases between. The CDR3 spells CASSLGTAGANVLTF. CDR3 in DNA: TGTGCCAGCAGCTTAGGAACGGCGGGGGCCAACGTCCTGACTTTC.

This clone was recorded a few times. This sequence joins TRBV29-1 and TRBJ1-2; D is unclear. Trimming shortened V by 4 bases and J by 2 bases, and 8 bases separated the two germline ends. The CDR3 is made up of 12 amino acids. The V gene's germline CDR1 is SQVTM and CDR2 ANQGSEA. CDR3 residues: CSVGYLNYGYTF. CDR3 bases: TGCAGCGTTGGTTACTTAAACTATGGCTACACCTTC.

The V call is TRBV7-8, the J call TRBJ1-1; D is unclear. Germline values: CDR1 SGHVS, CDR2 FQNEAQ. The V end was cut by 0 bases, the J end by 0 bases, with 8 bases between. The CDR3 length is 15 residues. This chain's CDR3 is CASSLARTLNTEAFF. The CDR3 nucleotides are TGTGCCAGCAGCTTAGCGCGAACACTGAACACTGAAGCTTTCTTT.

The chain recombines TRBV5-1 with TRBJ1-2; D unresolved. V lost 4 bases and J 6 bases, leaving 7 bases between the germline ends. The CDR3 runs to 11 residues. Germline V lookup: CDR1 SGHRS, CDR2 YFSETQ. The CDR3 DNA follows: TGCGCCAGCAGCCCATATCATGGCTACACCTTC. It specifies CASSPYHGYTF.

This clone was seen a handful of times. The chain recombines TRBV7-9 with TRBJ1-2; D perhaps matches TRBD1 (5 bases). Germline loops: CDR1 SEHNR, CDR2 FQNEAQ (reference sequence). The CDR3 is 14 amino acids. The V gene lost 3 bases and the J gene lost 4 bases, with 12 bases spanning the gap. DNA of the CDR3: TGTGCCAGCAGCTTCGGTCAGGGTGCCTATGGCTACACCTTC. Translated, it gives CASSFGQGAYGYTF.